The text below deals with one T cell receptor beta chain. Its cognate antigen is unknown. The V and J ends lost 3 bases and 5 bases respectively, with 13 bases between them. CDR1 and CDR2 (germline): SGHDN, FVKESK. CDR3 length equals 15 residues. The data were produced by immunoSEQ multiplex PCR, yet TCRdb's version contains in-frame clones alone and is incomplete. This repertoire shows fewer than 13,000 clones, over 65% found once; its top ten account for roughly a fifth. The data originate from a study of OX40 agonist ivuxolimab in advanced cancers. As for the study in general: Eligibility rules accepted prior anti-PD-1, anti-PD-L1 or anti-CTLA-4 therapy, and under 45% had some.

Overall study findings and caveats: The study did not work out the antigen specificity of the expanded peripheral T cells. Some of the nonresponding patients also showed low levels of normalized T-cell clonal expansion. Partly responding patients at 0.1-3.0 mg/kg showed some of the smallest clonal expansion.

The V and J genes are TRBV14 and TRBJ1-4, with D uncertain. Sample: CD4+ or CD8+ T cells sorted from blood, taken in a trial of the OX40 agonist ivuxolimab. This TCR came from an adult with an advanced solid tumor such as melanoma, head and neck, liver or kidney cancer. The CDR3 is CASSHGISGNEKLFF. In DNA form, the CDR3 reads TGTGCCAGCAGCCACGGGATCTCCGGCAATGAAAAACTGTTTTTT.